This TCR beta chain stems from a study of blood T cells in healthy people across ages. Germline CDR1 is SGHTA and CDR2 is FQGNSA. Trimming cost V 5 bases and J 3 bases; bases outside gene matches: 7. The CDR3 spans 16 residues. A sample-barcoded 5' primer and a J-beta primer mix were used in a second PCR of roughly 7 to 12 cycles. Each CDR3 protein gets one entry after TCRdb re-called the 5' RACE reads with MiXCR. The sample shows roughly 2 million distinct CDR3 sequences, around 50% of them seen only once. This clonotype was picked up a small number of times. J is TRBJ2-1 and V is TRBV7-2; 10 nucleotides align to TRBD2. The sequencing sample was made of blood. This clonotype was obtained from a woman in her forties in good health. CDR3 coding DNA: TGTGCCAGCAGCGCCGCACTAGCGGGGTTCTACAATGAGCAGTTCTTC. It is translated as CASSAALAGFYNEQFF.